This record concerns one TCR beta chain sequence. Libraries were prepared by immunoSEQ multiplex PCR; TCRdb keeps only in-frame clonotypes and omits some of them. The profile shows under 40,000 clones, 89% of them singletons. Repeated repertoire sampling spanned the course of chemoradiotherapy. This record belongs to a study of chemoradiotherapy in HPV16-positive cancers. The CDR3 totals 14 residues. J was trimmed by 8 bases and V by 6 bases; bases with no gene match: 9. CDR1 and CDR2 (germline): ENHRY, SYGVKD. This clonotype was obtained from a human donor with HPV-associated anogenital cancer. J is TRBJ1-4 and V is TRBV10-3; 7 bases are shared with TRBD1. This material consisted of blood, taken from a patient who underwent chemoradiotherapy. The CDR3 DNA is TGTGCCATCAGGTCAGACAGGGAGGGAGAAAAACTGTTTTTT. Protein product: CAIRSDREGEKLFF.